A selection of T cell receptor beta chains follows, all from one sample in a study of T cells after yellow fever vaccination. MiXCR, run by TCRdb on the 5' RACE reads, gives a single entry per CDR3 protein. Of about 360,000 distinct CDR3 sequences in the sample, 6.2% were seen once. Here the sequenced sample was PBMCs, taken 5 days after the yellow fever booster vaccination. The receptors shown here come from a young man who received the YFV17D yellow fever vaccine. Each CDR3 is given with its conserved first and last residue. A D gene is named only where the DNA matches it firmly. Some rows mark clone size as missing; the rest say once, few, many or name a class of expanded clone.

d_call: -
clone_size: many
v_call: TRBV14
j_call: TRBJ1-3
cdr3_nt: TGTGCCAGCAGGGACTCTGGAAACACCATATATTTT
cdr3_aa: CASRDSGNTIYF

d_call: TRBD1
clone_size: few
v_call: TRBV20-1
j_call: TRBJ1-2
cdr3_nt: TGCAGGCCCCTGGCAGGGGGGGATGGCTACACCTTC
cdr3_aa: CRPLAGGDGYTF

d_call: TRBD1
clone_size: few
v_call: TRBV6-5
j_call: TRBJ2-1
cdr3_nt: TGTGCCAGCAGTTACCCCAGGGGGCTCTTC
cdr3_aa: CASSYPRGLF

d_call: -
clone_size: few
v_call: TRBV29-1
j_call: TRBJ2-1
cdr3_nt: TGCAGCGTTGAGGGACCATACAATGAGCAGTTCTTC
cdr3_aa: CSVEGPYNEQFF

d_call: TRBD1
clone_size: -
v_call: TRBV4-2
j_call: TRBJ2-7
cdr3_nt: TGTGCCATCGGCCCCGGGCTCTTGGACAGGGGGTTCGACGAGCAGTACTTC
cdr3_aa: CAIGPGLLDRGFDEQYF

d_call: -
clone_size: many
v_call: TRBV20-1
j_call: TRBJ2-3
cdr3_nt: TGCAGTGCTATCCCAAGACCCCGCGGAGGGGCAGATACGCAGTATTTT
cdr3_aa: CSAIPRPRGGADTQYF

d_call: TRBD2
clone_size: many
v_call: TRBV27
j_call: TRBJ2-1
cdr3_nt: TGTGCCAGCAGTCTAAGACTAGCGGGGATGAATGAGCAGTTCTTC
cdr3_aa: CASSLRLAGMNEQFF

d_call: TRBD2
clone_size: -
v_call: TRBV7-9
j_call: TRBJ2-1
cdr3_nt: TGTGCCAGCAGCCCCGTAGCGGGAGGGCCGGTTGAGCAGTTCTTC
cdr3_aa: CASSPVAGGPVEQFF

d_call: -
clone_size: many
v_call: TRBV10-3
j_call: TRBJ2-3
cdr3_nt: TGTGCCATCAGTGACAGGGAGGATACGCAGTATTTT
cdr3_aa: CAISDREDTQYF

d_call: TRBD1
clone_size: many
v_call: TRBV11-2
j_call: TRBJ2-5
cdr3_nt: TGTGCCAGCAGCTTAGATGAAGGCAGGGGGTCGGAGACCCAGTACTTC
cdr3_aa: CASSLDEGRGSETQYF

d_call: TRBD1
clone_size: many
v_call: TRBV3-1
j_call: TRBJ2-7
cdr3_nt: TGTGCCAGCGGGGACAGGGGCTCCTACGAGCAGTACTTC
cdr3_aa: CASGDRGSYEQYF

d_call: TRBD1
clone_size: -
v_call: TRBV29-1
j_call: TRBJ2-5
cdr3_nt: TGCAGCGTTGGGGACAGGGGGCCGGAGACCCAGTACTTC
cdr3_aa: CSVGDRGPETQYF

d_call: TRBD1
clone_size: few
v_call: TRBV7-6
j_call: TRBJ2-2
cdr3_nt: TGTGCCAGCAGCGAACACAGGGGAAGCACCGGGGAGCTGTTTTTT
cdr3_aa: CASSEHRGSTGELFF

d_call: TRBD2
clone_size: few
v_call: TRBV24-1
j_call: TRBJ2-1
cdr3_nt: TGTGCCACCAGTGATCGGACTAGTGGGGATGAGCAGTTCTTC
cdr3_aa: CATSDRTSGDEQFF

d_call: -
clone_size: few
v_call: TRBV5-1
j_call: TRBJ2-1
cdr3_nt: TGCGCCAGCAGCTTGGCCACGGAAGCGGCCCCTCCGAAGTTCTTC
cdr3_aa: CASSLATEAAPPKFF

d_call: TRBD2
clone_size: many
v_call: TRBV5-4
j_call: TRBJ2-1
cdr3_nt: TGTGCCAGCAGCTTGGTTAGCGGGAGGGTGTTCTTC
cdr3_aa: CASSLVSGRVFF

d_call: -
clone_size: few
v_call: TRBV25-1
j_call: TRBJ2-4
cdr3_nt: TGTGCCAGCAGTCTCTCTCCCCCAGGGGCCAAAAACATTCAGTACTTC
cdr3_aa: CASSLSPPGAKNIQYF

d_call: -
clone_size: many
v_call: TRBV19
j_call: TRBJ2-5
cdr3_nt: TGTGCCAGTATGTACCAAGAGACCCAGTACTTC
cdr3_aa: CASMYQETQYF

d_call: -
clone_size: many
v_call: TRBV6-1
j_call: TRBJ1-6
cdr3_nt: TGTGCCAGCAGTCCTCCAGGGAATAATTCACCCCTCCACTTT
cdr3_aa: CASSPPGNNSPLHF

d_call: TRBD2
clone_size: few
v_call: TRBV5-1
j_call: TRBJ2-1
cdr3_nt: TGCGCCAGCAGCCATAGGAGTCGCCCTAGCGGGAGGGGGTACAATGAGCAGTTCTTC
cdr3_aa: CASSHRSRPSGRGYNEQFF

d_call: -
clone_size: -
v_call: TRBV3-1
j_call: TRBJ2-5
cdr3_nt: TGTGCCACCTCCACTGGGGTCCCGTCGACTCAAGGGGGGACCCAGTACTTC
cdr3_aa: CATSTGVPSTQGGTQYF

d_call: -
clone_size: -
v_call: TRBV12-3/TRBV12-4
j_call: TRBJ2-7
cdr3_nt: TGTGCCAGCTCCACAGTCTCAACCTACGAGCAGTACTTC
cdr3_aa: CASSTVSTYEQYF

d_call: -
clone_size: -
v_call: TRBV7-9
j_call: TRBJ1-1
cdr3_nt: TGTGCCAGCAGCTCCGTCGGGGGCCTGGCTTTCTTT
cdr3_aa: CASSSVGGLAFF

d_call: -
clone_size: few
v_call: TRBV12-3/TRBV12-4
j_call: TRBJ2-6
cdr3_nt: TGTGCCAGCACCAGACAGGCCTCTGGGGCCAACGTCCTGACTTTC
cdr3_aa: CASTRQASGANVLTF

d_call: -
clone_size: few
v_call: TRBV20-1
j_call: TRBJ2-1
cdr3_nt: TGCAGTGCTAGAGATTCAGGTCTGTTGCACAATGAGCAGTTCTTC
cdr3_aa: CSARDSGLLHNEQFF

d_call: TRBD2
clone_size: many
v_call: TRBV5-1
j_call: TRBJ2-7
cdr3_nt: TGCGCCAGCAGCTCGGGCGGGAGGTCATACGAGCAGTACTTC
cdr3_aa: CASSSGGRSYEQYF

d_call: -
clone_size: few
v_call: TRBV29-1
j_call: TRBJ2-1
cdr3_nt: TGCAGCGTAACCTGGGGCTCCTACAATGAGCAGTTCTTC
cdr3_aa: CSVTWGSYNEQFF

d_call: -
clone_size: -
v_call: TRBV14
j_call: TRBJ1-5
cdr3_nt: TGTGCCAGCAGCCAAGCAGGAAAATATCAGCCCCAGCATTTT
cdr3_aa: CASSQAGKYQPQHF

d_call: -
clone_size: few
v_call: TRBV18
j_call: TRBJ2-7
cdr3_nt: TGTGCCAGCTCACCACCGTCTCAGCGGAGCTACGAGCAGTACTTC
cdr3_aa: CASSPPSQRSYEQYF

d_call: TRBD1
clone_size: few
v_call: TRBV15
j_call: TRBJ1-2
cdr3_nt: TGTGCCACCAGCAGAACCCGGGACAGGGGCTTTGGCTACACCTTC
cdr3_aa: CATSRTRDRGFGYTF

d_call: -
clone_size: few
v_call: TRBV12-3/TRBV12-4
j_call: TRBJ2-5
cdr3_nt: TGTGCCAGCAGTTTGAGGGTGCCTTCCCAAGAGACCCAGTACTTC
cdr3_aa: CASSLRVPSQETQYF

d_call: -
clone_size: -
v_call: TRBV6-2/TRBV6-3
j_call: TRBJ2-1
cdr3_nt: TGTGCCACGCACTTGAGCTCCTACAATGAGCAGTTCTTC
cdr3_aa: CATHLSSYNEQFF

d_call: -
clone_size: -
v_call: TRBV6-4
j_call: TRBJ2-2
cdr3_nt: TGTGCCAGCACTGGAGGGGACACCGGGGAGCTGTTTTTT
cdr3_aa: CASTGGDTGELFF

d_call: TRBD2
clone_size: -
v_call: TRBV12-3/TRBV12-4
j_call: TRBJ2-1
cdr3_nt: TGTGCCAGCACCCAGCGGGGAGGGACTGGGTCCGATGAGCAGTTCTTC
cdr3_aa: CASTQRGGTGSDEQFF

d_call: TRBD2
clone_size: few
v_call: TRBV4-3
j_call: TRBJ2-5
cdr3_nt: TGCGCCAGCAGCCAAGAGTACGCTAGCGGAAGGGCGGAGTACTTC
cdr3_aa: CASSQEYASGRAEYF

d_call: -
clone_size: many
v_call: TRBV28
j_call: TRBJ2-5
cdr3_nt: TGTGCCAGCAGTTCAGGGCTACAAGAGACCCAGTACTTC
cdr3_aa: CASSSGLQETQYF

d_call: -
clone_size: few
v_call: TRBV5-6
j_call: TRBJ2-7
cdr3_nt: TGTGCCAGCAGCCGCCCCAACTACGAGCAGTACTTC
cdr3_aa: CASSRPNYEQYF

d_call: -
clone_size: many
v_call: TRBV7-2
j_call: TRBJ2-3
cdr3_nt: TGTGCCAGCAGCGCCCCTAGCACAGATACGCAGTATTTT
cdr3_aa: CASSAPSTDTQYF

d_call: TRBD2
clone_size: few
v_call: TRBV14
j_call: TRBJ2-1
cdr3_nt: TGTGCCAGCAGCCTGGTTAAGCGGGAACTGCATGAGCAGTTCTTC
cdr3_aa: CASSLVKRELHEQFF

d_call: -
clone_size: -
v_call: TRBV7-8
j_call: TRBJ2-3
cdr3_nt: TGTGCCAGCAGCTACGGACACAACACAGATACGCAGTATTTT
cdr3_aa: CASSYGHNTDTQYF

d_call: TRBD1
clone_size: -
v_call: TRBV23-1
j_call: TRBJ2-5
cdr3_nt: TGCGCCAGCAGTCAACCCAACCGACAGGGAAAATCACAAGAGACCCAGTACTTC
cdr3_aa: CASSQPNRQGKSQETQYF

d_call: TRBD2
clone_size: many
v_call: TRBV15
j_call: TRBJ2-6
cdr3_nt: TGTGCCACCAGCAGAGTTGCGAGCGGGAGCTCTGGGGCCAACGTCCTGACTTTC
cdr3_aa: CATSRVASGSSGANVLTF